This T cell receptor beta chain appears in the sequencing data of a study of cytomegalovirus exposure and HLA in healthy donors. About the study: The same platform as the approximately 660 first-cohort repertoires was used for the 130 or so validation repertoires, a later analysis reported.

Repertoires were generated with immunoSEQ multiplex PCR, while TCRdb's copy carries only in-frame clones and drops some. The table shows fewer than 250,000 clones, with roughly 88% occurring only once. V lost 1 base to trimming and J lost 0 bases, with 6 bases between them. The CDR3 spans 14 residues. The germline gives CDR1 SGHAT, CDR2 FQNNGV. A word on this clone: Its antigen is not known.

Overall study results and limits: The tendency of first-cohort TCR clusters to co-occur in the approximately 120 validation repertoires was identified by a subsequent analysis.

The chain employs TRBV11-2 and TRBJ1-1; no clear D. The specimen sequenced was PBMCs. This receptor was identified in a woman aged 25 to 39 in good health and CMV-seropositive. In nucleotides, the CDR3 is TGTGCCAGCAGCTTAGCACAGCTGAACACTGAAGCTTTCTTT. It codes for CASSLAQLNTEAFF.